The 16 T cell receptor beta chains below were found in one sample sequenced in a study of OX40 agonist ivuxolimab in advanced cancers. Profiling relied on immunoSEQ multiplex PCR, and the TCRdb table lists in-frame clones only, not all of them. This table holds about 65,000 clones, 87% found once. The starting material was CD4+ or CD8+ T cells sorted from blood, obtained in a trial of the OX40 agonist ivuxolimab. Every receptor here comes from an adult with an advanced solid tumor such as melanoma, head and neck, liver or kidney cancer.

The chain uses TRBV10-1 and TRBJ2-2, with 9 bases matching TRBD1. Germline values: CDR1 WNHNN, CDR2 SYGVQD (reference sequence). The junction had 4 bases not matched to a gene; V was cut back by 3 bases and J by 2 bases. The CDR3 spans 16 residues. CDR3 residues: CASSDTGGFNTGELFF. Written as DNA, the CDR3 is TGCGCCAGCAGTGATACAGGGGGCTTTAACACCGGGGAGCTGTTTTTT.

V gene TRBV7-3 combines with J gene TRBJ2-1; D gene unclear. Germline assignment: CDR1 SGHTA and CDR2 FQGTGA. There are 15 residues in the CDR3. V lost 5 bases, J lost 2 bases, and 13 bases lay in between. In DNA form, the CDR3 reads TGTGCCAGCAGCCTCCATGAGCCCCCCTACAATGAGCAGTTCTTC. Translating gives CASSLHEPPYNEQFF.

The chain combines TRBV4-2 with TRBJ1-6, with a tentative D call TRBD1 (5 bases). This CDR3 contains 17 residues. Trimming stripped 3 bases from V and 8 bases from J, with 20 bases between. Germline V gene data show CDR1 as LGHNA and CDR2 as YNFKEQ. CDR3 amino acids: CASSHGLGTAPDSPLHF. Written as DNA, the CDR3 is TGTGCCAGCAGCCATGGACTCGGGACCGCCCCTGATTCACCCCTCCACTTT.

This clone was seen a handful of times. This chain links TRBV4-3 with TRBJ2-1, with 8 bases lining up with TRBD1. The V gene end was trimmed by 4 bases and the J gene end by 8 bases; junction bases not matched to a gene: 7. The CDR3 covers 14 residues. Germline V lookup: CDR1 LGHNA, CDR2 YSLEER. The CDR3 nucleotides are TGCGCCAGCAGCCGAGACAGGGGTTCCTATGAGCAGTTCTTC. Protein product: CASSRDRGSYEQFF.

The rearrangement joins TRBV11-3 to TRBJ2-2; possible D gene TRBD2, 5 bases. This CDR3 region has 13 residues. Germline V lookup: CDR1 SGHNT, CDR2 YENEEA. The V end was cut by 3 bases, the J end by 5 bases, with 7 bases between. DNA of the CDR3: TGTGCCAGCAGCTTTGGGGAGACCGGGGAGCTGTTTTTT. Translated: CASSFGETGELFF. The full variable domain, completed using reference TRBV11-3 and TRBJ2-2, is EAGVVQSPRYKIIEKKQPVAFWCNPISGHNTLYWYLQNLGQGPELLIRYENEEAVDDSQLPKDRFSAERLKGVDSTLKIQPAELGDSAVYLCASSFGETGELFFGEGSRLTVL.

The genes are TRBV6-6 and TRBJ2-7; the match to TRBD1 covers 8 bases. From germline, CDR1 is MNHNY and CDR2 SVGAGI (reference sequence). V lost 5 bases and J lost 0; bases outside the gene matches: 9. The CDR3 contains 16 residues. CDR3 sequence (DNA): TGTGCCAGCAGTACACCTAGGACAGGGCACTCCTACGAGCAGTACTTC. It yields the protein CASSTPRTGHSYEQYF.

The CDR3 DNA is TGTGCCAGCAGCCCAAGGGGCGGCGGGGTTGGGAAGGAGACCCAGTACTTC. This sequence encodes CASSPRGGGVGKETQYF. V is TRBV7-3 and J is TRBJ2-5; tentative D call: TRBD2 (6 bases). Germline values: CDR1 SGHTA, CDR2 FQGTGA. The CDR3 length is 17 residues. Trimming left V 5 bases short and J 5 bases short, with 24 bases between.

This chain connects TRBV7-2 to TRBJ2-1, with TRBD1 identical over 9 bases. The junction had 16 bases not matched to a gene; V was cut back by 3 bases and J by 7 bases. The CDR3 contains 18 residues. Germline CDR1 SGHTA, CDR2 FQGNSA. The chain's CDR3 is CASSFLPGTGKMENEQFF. CDR3 sequence (DNA): TGTGCCAGCAGCTTCCTCCCTGGGACAGGGAAAATGGAGAATGAGCAGTTCTTC.

The chain has TRBV27 and TRBJ2-2, with 8 bases that match TRBD1. This CDR3 comprises 15 residues. Germline V lookup: CDR1 MNHEY, CDR2 SMNVEV (reference sequence). Unmatched junction bases numbered 6, after V lost 4 bases and J lost 5 bases. The CDR3 DNA is TGTGCCAGCAGTTCCCAGGGGGCGCTGACCGGGGAGCTGTTTTTT. Translating gives CASSSQGALTGELFF.

As concerns this clone: Other DNA sequences within the sample encode an identical CDR3. The chain recombines TRBV9 with TRBJ1-1; no definite D call. CDR1 is SGDLS and CDR2 is YYNGEE in the germline V gene. Trimming took off 0 bases at V and 0 bases at J, with 6 bases between the two ends. CDR3 length: 14 residues. This CDR3 is CASSVGGMNTEAFF. DNA for the CDR3: TGTGCCAGCAGCGTAGGGGGAATGAACACTGAAGCTTTCTTT.

This chain joins TRBV5-6 and TRBJ2-7, with TRBD1 matching over 9 bases. Germline V gene data show CDR1 as SGHDT and CDR2 as YYEEEE. Trimming cost V 0 bases and J 1 base; bases outside gene matches: 2. CDR3 size: 15 residues. CDR3 amino acids: CASSLAGQGSYEQYF. For the CDR3, the DNA is TGTGCCAGCAGCTTGGCGGGACAGGGATCCTACGAGCAGTACTTC.

The sample holds one count of this clone. Other nucleotide sequences in the sample specify the same CDR3. V gene TRBV27 combines with J gene TRBJ1-2; D not certain. V was trimmed by 4 bases and J by 5 bases, leaving 17 bases between them. CDR3 size: 15 residues. In germline, CDR1 is MNHEY, CDR2 SMNVEV (reference sequence). CDR3 sequence reads: CASSSQGNTNYGYTF. As DNA, the CDR3 is TGTGCCAGCAGTTCCCAAGGGAATACCAATTATGGCTACACCTTC.

V is TRBV5-4 and J is TRBJ2-3; 7 nucleotides line up with TRBD2. Germline CDR1 and CDR2: SGHNT and YYREEE (reference sequence). Unmatched junction bases numbered 1, after V lost 0 bases and J lost 0 bases. The CDR3 has 15 residues. The CDR3 bases are TGTGCCAGCAGCTTGGGGCGGGGGAGCACAGATACGCAGTATTTT. Translated, it gives CASSLGRGSTDTQYF.

This chain joins TRBV19 and TRBJ1-1; 8 bases are a match to TRBD1. V shed 8 bases and J 6 bases; nucleotides not matched to a gene: 8. Germline CDR1 and CDR2: LNHDA and SQIVND (reference sequence). This CDR3 has 13 residues. The CDR3 region has the DNA TGTGCCAGTTGTTCAGGGGGCGTCTCTGAAGCTTTCTTT. It translates to CASCSGGVSEAFF.

The CDR3 DNA reads TGTGCCATCAGCCAAAACAGGGGCGATAATTCACCCCTCCACTTT. Its translation: CAISQNRGDNSPLHF. The chain recombines TRBV10-3 with TRBJ1-6; 7 bases agree with TRBD1. J was trimmed by 5 bases and V by 6 bases; bases with no gene match: 7. CDR3 length: 15 amino acids. Germline V gives CDR1 ENHRY, CDR2 SYGVKD.

This rearrangement joins TRBV5-1 to TRBJ1-3; D might be TRBD1 (5 bases). This CDR3 is built from 15 residues. Per the germline V gene, CDR1 is SGHRS and CDR2 is YFSETQ. The V end lost 3 bases, the J end lost 0 bases, and 10 bases lay between the germline ends. The CDR3 protein is CASSYGAHSGNTIYF. CDR3 nucleotides: TGCGCCAGCAGCTATGGGGCCCACTCTGGAAACACCATATATTTT.